The sequence of this TCR beta chain was determined in a study of follicular helper T cells after annual influenza vaccination. Produced via immunoSEQ multiplex PCR; TCRdb's table is partial and in-frame only. The profile shows about 7,800 clones, roughly 80% of them singletons. Time point given: 2014-2015 season, 7 days after vaccination. Germline V CDR1 and CDR2: SGHAT, FQNNGV. V gave up 5 bases and J gave up 2 bases; unmatched junction bases: 8. The CDR3 sequence is 15 residues long. Material: CXCR5+ CD38- circulating T follicular helper cells from blood, obtained 7 days after influenza vaccination. This sample's subset: circulating Tfh, non-naive CD4+CXCR5+PD-1+ (ICOS+CD38+ or ICOS-CD38-). The clonotype originates from an adult who received the influenza vaccine. This chain uses TRBV11-2 with TRBJ2-7; 8 nucleotides match TRBD1. This CDR3 is CASSLSRTGPYEQYF. The CDR3 DNA is TGTGCCAGCAGCCTATCACGGACAGGGCCCTACGAGCAGTACTTC. Full variable domain (missing parts from reference TRBV11-2 and TRBJ2-7): EAGVAQSPRYKIIEKRQSVAFWCNPISGHATLYWYQQILGQGPKLLIQFQNNGVVDDSQLPKDRFSAERLKGVDSTLKIQPAKLEDSAVYLCASSLSRTGPYEQYFGPGTRLTVT.